This T cell receptor beta chain was retrieved from a study of T-cell reconstitution after alpha-beta-depleted transplantation in children. This clonotype was detected a few times. Trimming pared 4 bases from V and 5 bases from J, leaving 7 bases between. Germline CDR1 MNHEY, CDR2 SVGAGI. This CDR3 contains 12 residues. Unique molecular identifiers featured in how the TCRbeta library was prepared. TCRdb analysed the PCR reads with MiXCR anew, one entry per CDR3 protein. The data hold 500,000 or so distinct CDR3 sequences, with approximately 32% observed a single time. This chain uses TRBV6-5 with TRBJ2-3, with D possibly being TRBD2 (6 bases). This specimen was PBMCs from the stem cell graft donor, taken from the stem cell graft. The source of this sequence is a human donor who donated a stem cell graft to a child with aplastic anemia. Here the CDR3 reads CASSSGGDTQYF. The CDR3 region has the DNA TGTGCCAGCAGTTCCGGGGGAGATACGCAGTATTTT.